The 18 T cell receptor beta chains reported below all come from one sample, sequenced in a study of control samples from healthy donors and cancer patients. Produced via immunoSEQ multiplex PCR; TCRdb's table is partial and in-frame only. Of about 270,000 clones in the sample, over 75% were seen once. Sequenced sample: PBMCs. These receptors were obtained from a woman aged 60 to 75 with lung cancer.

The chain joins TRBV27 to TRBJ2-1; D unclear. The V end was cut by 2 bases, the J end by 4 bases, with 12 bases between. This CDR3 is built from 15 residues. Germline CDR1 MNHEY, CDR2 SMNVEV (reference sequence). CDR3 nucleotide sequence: TGTGCCAGCAGTTTAGGCGCGGCTAATTACAATGAGCAGTTCTTC. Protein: CASSLGAANYNEQFF.

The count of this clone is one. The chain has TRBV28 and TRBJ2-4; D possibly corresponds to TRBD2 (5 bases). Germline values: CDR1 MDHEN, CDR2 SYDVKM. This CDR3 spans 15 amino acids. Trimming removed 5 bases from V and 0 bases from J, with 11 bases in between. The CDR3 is CASSINGIAKNIQYF. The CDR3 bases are TGTGCCAGCAGTATTAACGGGATAGCCAAAAACATTCAGTACTTC.

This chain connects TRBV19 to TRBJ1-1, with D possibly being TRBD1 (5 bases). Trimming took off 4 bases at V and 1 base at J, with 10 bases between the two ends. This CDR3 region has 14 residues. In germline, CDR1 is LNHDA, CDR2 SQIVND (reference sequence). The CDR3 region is CASSKTAQNTEAFF. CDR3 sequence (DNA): TGTGCCAGTAGTAAGACAGCCCAGAACACTGAAGCTTTCTTT.

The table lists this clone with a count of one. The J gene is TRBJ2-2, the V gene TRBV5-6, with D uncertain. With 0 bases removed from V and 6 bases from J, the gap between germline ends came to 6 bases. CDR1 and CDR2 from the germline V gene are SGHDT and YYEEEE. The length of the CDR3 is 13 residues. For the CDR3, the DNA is TGTGCCAGCAGCTTGGTCGGGTCCGGGGAGCTGTTTTTT. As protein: CASSLVGSGELFF.

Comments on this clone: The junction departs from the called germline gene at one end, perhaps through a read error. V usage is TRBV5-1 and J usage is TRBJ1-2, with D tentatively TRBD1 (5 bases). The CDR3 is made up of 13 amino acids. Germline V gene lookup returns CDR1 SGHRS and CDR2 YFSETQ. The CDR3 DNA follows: TGCGCCCGCAGCTTGGGGGAGCGTGGGGGCTACACCTTC. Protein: CARSLGERGGYTF.

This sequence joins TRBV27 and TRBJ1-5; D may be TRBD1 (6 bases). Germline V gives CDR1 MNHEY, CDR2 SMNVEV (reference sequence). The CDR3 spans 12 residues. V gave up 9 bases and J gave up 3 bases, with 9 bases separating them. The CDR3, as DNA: TGTGCCAGTTGGACAGTCAATCAGCCCCAGCATTTT. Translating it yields CASWTVNQPQHF.

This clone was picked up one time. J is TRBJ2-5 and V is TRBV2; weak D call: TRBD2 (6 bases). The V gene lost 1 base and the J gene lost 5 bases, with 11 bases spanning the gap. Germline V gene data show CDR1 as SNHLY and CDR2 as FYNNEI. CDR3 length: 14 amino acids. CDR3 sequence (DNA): TGTGCCAGCAGTGAAGGGCTAGCGTGGGAGACCCAGTACTTC. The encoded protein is CASSEGLAWETQYF.

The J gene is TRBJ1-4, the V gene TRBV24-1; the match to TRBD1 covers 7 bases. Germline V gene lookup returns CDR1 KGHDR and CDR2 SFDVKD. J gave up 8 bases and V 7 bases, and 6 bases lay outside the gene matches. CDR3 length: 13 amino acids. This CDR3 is CATSRATGEKLFF. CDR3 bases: TGTGCCACCAGCCGAGCGACAGGGGAAAAACTGTTTTTT.

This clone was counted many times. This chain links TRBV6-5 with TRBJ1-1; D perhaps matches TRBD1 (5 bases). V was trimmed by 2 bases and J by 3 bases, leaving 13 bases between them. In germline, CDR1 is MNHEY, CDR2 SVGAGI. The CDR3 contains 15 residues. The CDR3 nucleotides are TGTGCCAGCAGTTACCGCCCCGGGGACTACACTGAAGCTTTCTTT. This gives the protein CASSYRPGDYTEAFF.

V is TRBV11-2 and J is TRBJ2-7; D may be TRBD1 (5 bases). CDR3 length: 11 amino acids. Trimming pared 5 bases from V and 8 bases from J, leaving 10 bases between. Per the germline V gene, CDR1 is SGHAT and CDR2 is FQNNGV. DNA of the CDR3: TGTGCCAGCAGCAGTGGACAAAAGCAGTACTTC. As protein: CASSSGQKQYF.

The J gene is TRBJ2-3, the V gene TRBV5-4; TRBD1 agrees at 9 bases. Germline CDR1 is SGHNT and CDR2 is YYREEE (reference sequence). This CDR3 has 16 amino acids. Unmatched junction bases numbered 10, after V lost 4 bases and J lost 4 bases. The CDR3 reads CASSNTGGGWSDTQYF. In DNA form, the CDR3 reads TGTGCCAGCAGCAATACAGGGGGCGGGTGGTCAGATACGCAGTATTTT.

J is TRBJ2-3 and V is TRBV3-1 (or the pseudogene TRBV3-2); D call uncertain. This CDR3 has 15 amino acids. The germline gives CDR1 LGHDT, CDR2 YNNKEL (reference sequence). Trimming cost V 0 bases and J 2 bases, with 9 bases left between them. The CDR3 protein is CASSQDLVHTDTQYF. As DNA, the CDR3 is TGTGCCAGCAGCCAAGATCTGGTGCACACAGATACGCAGTATTTT.

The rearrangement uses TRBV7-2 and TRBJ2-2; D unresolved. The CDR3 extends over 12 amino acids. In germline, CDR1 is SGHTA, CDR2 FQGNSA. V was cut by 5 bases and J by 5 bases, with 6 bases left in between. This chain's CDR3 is CASSRYTGELFF. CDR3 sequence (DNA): TGTGCCAGCAGCCGGTATACCGGGGAGCTGTTTTTT.

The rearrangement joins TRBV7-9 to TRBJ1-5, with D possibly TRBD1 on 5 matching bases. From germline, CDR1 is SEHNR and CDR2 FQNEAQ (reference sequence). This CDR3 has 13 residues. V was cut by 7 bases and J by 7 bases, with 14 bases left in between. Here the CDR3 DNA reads TGTGCCAGCATCCGCCAGGGCAGGCAGCCCCAGCATTTT. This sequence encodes CASIRQGRQPQHF.

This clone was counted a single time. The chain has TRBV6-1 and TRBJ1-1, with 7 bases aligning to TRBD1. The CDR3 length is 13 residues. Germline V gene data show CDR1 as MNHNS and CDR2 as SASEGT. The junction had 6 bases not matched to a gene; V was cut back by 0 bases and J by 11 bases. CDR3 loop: CASSEAYDRVAFF. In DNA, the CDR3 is TGTGCCAGCAGTGAAGCGTACGACAGGGTCGCTTTCTTT.

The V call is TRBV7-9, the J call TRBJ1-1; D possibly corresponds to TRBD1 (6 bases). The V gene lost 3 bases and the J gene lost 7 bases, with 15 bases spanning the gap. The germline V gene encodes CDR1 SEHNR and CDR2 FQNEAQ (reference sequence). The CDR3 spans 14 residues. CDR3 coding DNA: TGTGCCAGCAGCTTTCCCCCTCACAGGGTTGAAGCTTTCTTT. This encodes CASSFPPHRVEAFF.

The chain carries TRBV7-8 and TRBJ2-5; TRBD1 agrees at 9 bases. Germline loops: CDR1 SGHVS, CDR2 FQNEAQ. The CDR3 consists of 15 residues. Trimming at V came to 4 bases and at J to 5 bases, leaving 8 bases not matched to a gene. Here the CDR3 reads CASSSLLGQGETQYF. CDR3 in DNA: TGTGCCAGCAGCTCCCTTCTAGGACAGGGGGAGACCCAGTACTTC.

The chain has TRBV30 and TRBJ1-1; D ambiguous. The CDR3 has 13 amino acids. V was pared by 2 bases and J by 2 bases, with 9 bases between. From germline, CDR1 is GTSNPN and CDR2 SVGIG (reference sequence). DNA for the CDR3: TGTGCCTGGAGTTCTGGGATTAACACTGAAGCTTTCTTT. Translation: CAWSSGINTEAFF.